Sequencing of this T cell receptor beta chain was carried out in a study of blood T cells in healthy people across ages. Findings and limits, study-wide: Unsorted PBMCs prevented conclusive naive versus antigen-experienced comparison.

Alongside a J-beta primer mix, a sample-barcoded 5' primer served in a second PCR lasting about 7 to 11 cycles. TCRdb reprocessed the 5' RACE reads via MiXCR and lists one record per CDR3 protein. This table holds roughly 680,000 distinct CDR3 sequences, 20% to 25% found once. This clonotype turned up a few times. Antigen: not known. The CDR3 is 16 amino acids. The germline V gene encodes CDR1 SGHKS and CDR2 YYEKEE (reference sequence). Material: blood. The TCR originated in a man in his 70s in good health. This chain connects TRBV5-5 to TRBJ2-1; TRBD2 aligns across 9 bases. The closer fit of TRBJ2-5 to the DNA end suggests the J call may be wrong. The CDR3 loop is CASSLGEASGVETQYF. The CDR3 DNA reads as TGTGCCAGCAGCTTGGGTGAGGCTAGCGGGGTAGAGACCCAGTACTTC.